This TCR beta chain was profiled in a study of T cells in localized non-small cell lung cancer. General study findings and limits: Adjacent lung held a median 57 of the top 100 tumor clones. The tumor had only one region sequenced, so heterogeneity remains possible. Adjacent uninvolved lung had the highest clonality, suggesting focused antigen responses.

Comments on this clone: Its target is unknown.

Profiling relied on immunoSEQ multiplex PCR, and the TCRdb table lists in-frame clones only, not all of them. The repertoire holds about 33,000 clones, with roughly 92% as singletons. The CDR3 runs to 15 residues. V dropped 0 bases and J dropped 7 bases, with 16 bases sitting between them. CDR1 and CDR2 from the germline V gene are SGHTA and FQGNSA. The clonotype originates from a female donor aged 60 or older with stage I lung adenocarcinoma. Sequencing used peripheral blood, obtained before any cancer treatment. V and J are TRBV7-2 and TRBJ2-7; D perhaps matches TRBD2 (5 bases). CDR3 coding DNA: TGTGCCAGCAGCTTAGCTCCCATCGGGTCGGGAGAGCAGTACTTC. As protein: CASSLAPIGSGEQYF.